This TCR beta chain derives from a study of Ad26.COV2.S vaccination and SARS-CoV-2 variants. Whole-study context: Ad26.COV2.S arm of COV1001 included the donor. Recipients of Ad26.COV2.S got it intramuscularly, once or twice 56 days apart. Study-level results: Quantification of TCR breadth and depth may have yielded underestimates of total T cell responses.

Concerning this clone: Its specificity is not known.

This CDR3 region has 14 residues. Germline lookup yields CDR1 GTSNPN and CDR2 SVGIG (reference sequence). V was clipped by 4 bases and J by 3 bases; unmatched bases: 4. Repertoires were generated with immunoSEQ multiplex PCR, while TCRdb's copy carries only in-frame clones and drops some. The data contain over 450,000 clones, 70% to 90% of them seen just once; the ten biggest clones take up 1.7%. As for treatment: 19 received Ad26.COV2.S at low or high dose, single or two shots; several received placebo; per-sample allocation not given. The samples were gathered on day 63 after the first injection of vaccine or placebo. The administered vaccine (an Ad26 vector) expressed Wuhan-strain SARS-CoV-2 spike.

The V gene is TRBV30, the J gene TRBJ1-2; 11 bases fit TRBD1. Sample: peripheral blood, taken in a trial of Ad26.COV2.S vaccine versus placebo. This clonotype was obtained from a person aged 18-60 years who received the Ad26.COV2.S COVID-19 vaccine or a placebo. Here the CDR3 DNA reads TGTGCCTGGACCCAGGACAGGGGGCACTATGGCTACACCTTC. Translating it yields CAWTQDRGHYGYTF.